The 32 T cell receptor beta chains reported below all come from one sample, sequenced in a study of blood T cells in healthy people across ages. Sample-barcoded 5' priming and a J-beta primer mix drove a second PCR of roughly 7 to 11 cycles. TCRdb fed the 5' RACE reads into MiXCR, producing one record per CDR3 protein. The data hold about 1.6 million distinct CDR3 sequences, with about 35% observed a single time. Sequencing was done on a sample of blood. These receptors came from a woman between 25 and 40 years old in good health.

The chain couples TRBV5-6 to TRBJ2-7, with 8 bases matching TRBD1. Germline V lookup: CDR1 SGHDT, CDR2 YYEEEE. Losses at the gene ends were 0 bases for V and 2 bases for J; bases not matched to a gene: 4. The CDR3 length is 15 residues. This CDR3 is CASSLGQGQAYEQYF. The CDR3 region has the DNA TGTGCCAGCAGCTTGGGACAGGGGCAAGCCTACGAGCAGTACTTC.

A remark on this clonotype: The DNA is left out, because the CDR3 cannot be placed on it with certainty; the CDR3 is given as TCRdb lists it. The CDR3 loop is CASSFYICSASGTGNTEAFF. The chain carries TRBV5-1 and TRBJ1-1. The CDR3 numbers 20 amino acids, ends counted. CDR1 is SGHRS, CDR2 YFSETQ, per germline.

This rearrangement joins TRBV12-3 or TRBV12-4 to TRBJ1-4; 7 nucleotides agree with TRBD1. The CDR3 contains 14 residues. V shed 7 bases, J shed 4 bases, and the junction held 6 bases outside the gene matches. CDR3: CASKTQGGNEKLFF. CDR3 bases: TGTGCCAGCAAGACTCAGGGGGGTAATGAAAAACTGTTTTTT.

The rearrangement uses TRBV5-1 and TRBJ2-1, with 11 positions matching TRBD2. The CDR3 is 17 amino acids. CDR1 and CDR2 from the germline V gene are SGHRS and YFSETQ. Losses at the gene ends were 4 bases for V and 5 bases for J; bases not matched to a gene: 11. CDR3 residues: CASSPRTSGSANNEQFF. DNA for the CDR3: TGCGCCAGCAGCCCCCGGACTAGCGGGTCAGCAAACAATGAGCAGTTCTTC.

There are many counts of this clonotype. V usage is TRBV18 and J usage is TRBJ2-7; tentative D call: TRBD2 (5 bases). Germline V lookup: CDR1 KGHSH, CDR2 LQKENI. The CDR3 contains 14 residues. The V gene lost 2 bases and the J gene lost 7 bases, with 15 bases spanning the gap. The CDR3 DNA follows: TGTGCCAGCTCACCAGAGGCTTCGACGGGAGAGCAGTACTTC. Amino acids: CASSPEASTGEQYF. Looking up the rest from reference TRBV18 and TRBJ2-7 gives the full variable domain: NAGVMQNPRHLVRRRGQEARLRCSPMKGHSHVYWYRQLPEEGLKFMVYLQKENIIDESGMPKERFSAEFPKEGPSILRIQQVVRGDSAAYFCASSPEASTGEQYFGPGTRLTVT.

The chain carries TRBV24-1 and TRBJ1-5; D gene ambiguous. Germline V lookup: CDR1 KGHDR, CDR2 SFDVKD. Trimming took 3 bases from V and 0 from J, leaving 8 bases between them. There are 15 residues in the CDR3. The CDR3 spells CATSDRRSSNQPQHF. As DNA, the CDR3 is TGTGCCACCAGTGATCGACGGTCTAGCAATCAGCCCCAGCATTTT.

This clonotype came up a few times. DNA of the CDR3: TGTGCCAGCAGCTCGACTAGCGTCGGTTACGAGCAGTACTTC. Its translation is CASSSTSVGYEQYF. The chain joins TRBV3-1 to TRBJ2-7, with 8 bases that match TRBD2. Germline V gives CDR1 LGHDT, CDR2 YNNKEL (reference sequence). The CDR3 extends over 14 amino acids. J gave up 4 bases and V 5 bases, and 7 bases lay outside the gene matches.

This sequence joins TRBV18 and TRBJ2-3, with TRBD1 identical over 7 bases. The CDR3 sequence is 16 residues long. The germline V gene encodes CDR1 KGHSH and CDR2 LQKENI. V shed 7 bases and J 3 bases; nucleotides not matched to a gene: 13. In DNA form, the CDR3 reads TGTGCCAGCTTAATTACAGGGGCTGGTGGTACAGATACGCAGTATTTT. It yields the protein CASLITGAGGTDTQYF.

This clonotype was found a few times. The CDR3 bases are TGCGCCAGCAGCCAAGATCTAGGGGGGTCCTACGAGCAGTACTTC. It encodes CASSQDLGGSYEQYF. The J gene is TRBJ2-7, the V gene TRBV4-1; the D call may be TRBD1 or TRBD2 (6 bases each). The CDR3 has 15 residues. The ends were cut back, 0 bases at V and 1 base at J, with 10 bases in the middle. Germline CDR1 reads MGHRA; CDR2 reads YSYEKL.

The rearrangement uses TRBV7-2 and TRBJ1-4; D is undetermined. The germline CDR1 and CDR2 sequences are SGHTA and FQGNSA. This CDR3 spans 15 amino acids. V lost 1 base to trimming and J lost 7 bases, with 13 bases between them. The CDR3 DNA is TGTGCCAGCAGCTTAGGTCAATTGGGCGGTGAAAAACTGTTTTTT. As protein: CASSLGQLGGEKLFF.

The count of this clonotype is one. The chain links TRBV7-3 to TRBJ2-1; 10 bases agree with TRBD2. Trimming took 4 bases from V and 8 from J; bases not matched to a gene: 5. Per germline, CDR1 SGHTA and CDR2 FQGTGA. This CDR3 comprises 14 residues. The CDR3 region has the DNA TGTGCCAGCAGCTCGGGACTAGCGACCGATGAGCAGTTCTTC. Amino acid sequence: CASSSGLATDEQFF.

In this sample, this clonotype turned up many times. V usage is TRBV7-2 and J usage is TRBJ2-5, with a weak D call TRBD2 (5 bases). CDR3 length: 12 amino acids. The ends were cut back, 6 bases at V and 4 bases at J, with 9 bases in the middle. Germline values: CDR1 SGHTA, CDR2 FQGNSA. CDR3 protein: CASSLSAETQYF. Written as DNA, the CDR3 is TGTGCCAGCAGTCTTAGCGCAGAGACCCAGTACTTC.

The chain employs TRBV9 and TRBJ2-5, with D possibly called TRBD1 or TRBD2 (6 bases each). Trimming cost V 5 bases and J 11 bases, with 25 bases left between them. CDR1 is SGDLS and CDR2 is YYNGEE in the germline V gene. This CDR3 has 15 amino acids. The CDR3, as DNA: TGTGCCAGCAGTTCAGAGGGGGGCGGTAGCAATGAGCAGTACTTC. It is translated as CASSSEGGGSNEQYF.

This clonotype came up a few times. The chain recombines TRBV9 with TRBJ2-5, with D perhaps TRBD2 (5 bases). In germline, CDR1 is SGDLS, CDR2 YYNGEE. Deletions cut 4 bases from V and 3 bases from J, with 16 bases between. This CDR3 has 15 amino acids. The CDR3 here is CASSPSPSGKETQYF. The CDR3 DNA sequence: TGTGCCAGCAGCCCATCACCTTCGGGGAAAGAGACCCAGTACTTC.

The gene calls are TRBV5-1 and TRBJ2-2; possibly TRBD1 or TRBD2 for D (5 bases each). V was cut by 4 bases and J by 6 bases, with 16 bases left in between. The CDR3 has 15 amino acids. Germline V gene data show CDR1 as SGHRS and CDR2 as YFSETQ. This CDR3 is CASSQGSGIPGELFF. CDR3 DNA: TGCGCCAGCAGCCAGGGTTCCGGGATCCCCGGGGAGCTGTTTTTT.

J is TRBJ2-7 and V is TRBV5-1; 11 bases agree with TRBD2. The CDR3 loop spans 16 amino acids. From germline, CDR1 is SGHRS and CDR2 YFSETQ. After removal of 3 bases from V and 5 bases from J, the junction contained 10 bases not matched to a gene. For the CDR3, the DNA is TGCGCCAGCAGCTATGGAACTACTAGCGGGAGTAACGAGCAGTACTTC. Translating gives CASSYGTTSGSNEQYF.

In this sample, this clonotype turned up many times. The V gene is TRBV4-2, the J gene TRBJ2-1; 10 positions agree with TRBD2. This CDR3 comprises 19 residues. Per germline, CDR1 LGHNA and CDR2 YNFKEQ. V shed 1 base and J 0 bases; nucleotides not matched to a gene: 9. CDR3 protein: CASSQVLAGATSSYNEQFF. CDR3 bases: TGTGCCAGCAGCCAAGTCCTAGCGGGAGCCACGAGCTCCTACAATGAGCAGTTCTTC.

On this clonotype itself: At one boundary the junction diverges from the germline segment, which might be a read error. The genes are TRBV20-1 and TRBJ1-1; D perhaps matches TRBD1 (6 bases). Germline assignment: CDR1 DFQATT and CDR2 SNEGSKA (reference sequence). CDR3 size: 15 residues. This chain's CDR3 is CSASRSGRGNTGAFF. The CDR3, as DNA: TGCAGTGCTAGCCGCTCAGGCAGGGGTAACACTGGAGCTTTCTTT.

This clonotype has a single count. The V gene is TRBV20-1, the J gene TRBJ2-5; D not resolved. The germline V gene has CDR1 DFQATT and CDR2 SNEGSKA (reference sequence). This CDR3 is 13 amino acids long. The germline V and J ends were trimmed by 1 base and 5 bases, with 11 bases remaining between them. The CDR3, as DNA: TGCAGTGCTAGAGGCCGGGTCTCTGAGACCCAGTACTTC. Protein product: CSARGRVSETQYF.

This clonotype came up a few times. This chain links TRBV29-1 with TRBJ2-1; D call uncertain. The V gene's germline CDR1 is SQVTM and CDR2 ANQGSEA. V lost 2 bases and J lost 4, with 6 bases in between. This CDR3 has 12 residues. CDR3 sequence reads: CSVEMEYNEQFF. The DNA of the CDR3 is TGCAGCGTTGAAATGGAGTACAATGAGCAGTTCTTC.

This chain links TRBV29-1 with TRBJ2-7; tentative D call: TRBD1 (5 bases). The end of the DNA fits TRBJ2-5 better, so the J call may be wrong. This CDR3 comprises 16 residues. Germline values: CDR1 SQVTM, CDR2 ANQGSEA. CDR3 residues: CSVEKGKGQGWGTQYF. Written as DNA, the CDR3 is TGCAGCGTTGAAAAAGGGAAGGGGCAGGGCTGGGGGACCCAGTACTTC.

This CDR3 is CSAETPTVLNQETQYF. DNA for the CDR3: TGCAGTGCTGAGACTCCGACAGTATTAAACCAAGAGACCCAGTACTTC. The chain combines TRBV20-1 with TRBJ2-5; the D gene is possibly TRBD1 (5 bases). V lost 5 bases to trimming and J lost 0 bases, with 19 bases between them. The CDR3 sequence is 16 residues long. Germline V lookup: CDR1 DFQATT, CDR2 SNEGSKA (reference sequence).

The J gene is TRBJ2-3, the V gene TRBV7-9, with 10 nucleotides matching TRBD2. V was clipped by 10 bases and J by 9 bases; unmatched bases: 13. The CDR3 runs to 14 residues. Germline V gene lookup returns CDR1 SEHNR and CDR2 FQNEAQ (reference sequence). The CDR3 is CATSGPSGGATQYF. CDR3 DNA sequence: TGTGCCACCTCGGGGCCCAGCGGGGGGGCGACGCAGTATTTT.

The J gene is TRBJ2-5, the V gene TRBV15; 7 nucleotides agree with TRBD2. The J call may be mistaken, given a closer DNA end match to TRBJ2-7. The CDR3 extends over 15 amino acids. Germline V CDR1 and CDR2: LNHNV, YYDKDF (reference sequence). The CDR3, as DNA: TGTGCCACCAGCAGAGGGGGAGGGGAGGGCTACGAGCAGTACTTC. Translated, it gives CATSRGGGEGYEQYF.

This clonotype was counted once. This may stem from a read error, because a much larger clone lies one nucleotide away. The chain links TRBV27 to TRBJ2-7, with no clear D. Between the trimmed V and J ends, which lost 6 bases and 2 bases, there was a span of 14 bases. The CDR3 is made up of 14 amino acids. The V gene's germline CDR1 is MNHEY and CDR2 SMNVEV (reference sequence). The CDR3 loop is CASRFSPQAYEQYF. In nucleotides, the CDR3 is TGTGCCAGCAGGTTTTCGCCACAAGCCTACGAGCAGTACTTC.

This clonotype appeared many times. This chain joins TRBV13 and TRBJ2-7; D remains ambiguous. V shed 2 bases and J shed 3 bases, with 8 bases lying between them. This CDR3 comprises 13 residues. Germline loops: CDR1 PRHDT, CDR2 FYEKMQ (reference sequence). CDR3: CASSLSEDYEQYF. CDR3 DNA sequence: TGTGCCAGCAGCTTAAGTGAGGACTACGAGCAGTACTTC. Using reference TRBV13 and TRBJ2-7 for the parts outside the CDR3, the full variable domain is AAGVIQSPRHLIKEKRETATLKCYPIPRHDTVYWYQQGPGQDPQFLISFYEKMQSDKGSIPDRFSAQQFSDYHSELNMSSLELGDSALYFCASSLSEDYEQYFGPGTRLTVT.

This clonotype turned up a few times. Here the CDR3 DNA reads TGTGCCAGCAGTTTAGTACGGACGAACACTGAAGCTTTCTTT. Translating gives CASSLVRTNTEAFF. This rearrangement joins TRBV28 to TRBJ1-1; D gene uncertain. The CDR3 is 14 amino acids. Germline values: CDR1 MDHEN, CDR2 SYDVKM. Trimming removed 2 bases at V and 1 base at J, with 8 bases between.

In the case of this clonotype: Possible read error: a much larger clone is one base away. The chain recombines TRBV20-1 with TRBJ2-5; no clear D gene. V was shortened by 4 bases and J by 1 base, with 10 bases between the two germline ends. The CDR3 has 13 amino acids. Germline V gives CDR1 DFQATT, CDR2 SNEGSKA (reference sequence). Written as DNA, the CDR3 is TGCAGTGCTAAGGCAGTCCTCCAAGAGACCCAGTACTTC. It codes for CSAKAVLQETQYF.

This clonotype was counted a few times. The CDR3 reads CASSSRTGSFRQYF. The CDR3 coding sequence is TGTGCCAGCAGTTCCAGGACAGGGTCCTTCCGTCAGTACTTC. This chain connects TRBV27 to TRBJ2-7; 8 bases line up with TRBD1. V dropped 4 bases and J dropped 10; count of bases not matched to a gene: 12. CDR1 and CDR2 (germline): MNHEY, SMNVEV (reference sequence). CDR3 length equals 14 residues.

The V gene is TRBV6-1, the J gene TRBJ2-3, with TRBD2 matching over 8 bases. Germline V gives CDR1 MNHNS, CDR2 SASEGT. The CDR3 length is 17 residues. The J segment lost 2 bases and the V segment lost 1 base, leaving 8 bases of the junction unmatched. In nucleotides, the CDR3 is TGTGCCAGCAGTGAAGTGGGAGCGGGGGTCTTCACAGATACGCAGTATTTT. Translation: CASSEVGAGVFTDTQYF.

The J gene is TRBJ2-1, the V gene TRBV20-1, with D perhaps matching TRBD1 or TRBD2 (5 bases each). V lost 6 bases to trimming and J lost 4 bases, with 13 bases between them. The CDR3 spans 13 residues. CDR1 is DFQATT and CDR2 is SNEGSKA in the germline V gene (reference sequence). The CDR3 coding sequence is TGCAGTGCCGGGACCGGCCCGTACAATGAGCAGTTCTTC. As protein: CSAGTGPYNEQFF.

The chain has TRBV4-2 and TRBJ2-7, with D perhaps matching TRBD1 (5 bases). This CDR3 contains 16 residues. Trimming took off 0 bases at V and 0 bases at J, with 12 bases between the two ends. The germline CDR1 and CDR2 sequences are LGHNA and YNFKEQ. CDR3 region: CASSQDPQVSSYEQYF. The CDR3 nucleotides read TGTGCCAGCAGCCAAGATCCACAGGTTAGCTCCTACGAGCAGTACTTC.